The next 19 T cell receptor beta chains were all read from a single sample in a study of beta chain features in type 1 diabetes. Expressed TCRB transcripts were sequenced because the entire RNA isolate underwent reverse transcription. Repertoires were generated with immunoSEQ multiplex PCR, while TCRdb's copy carries only in-frame clones and drops some. The table has more than 30,000 clones, 50% to 75% seen once. The sample taken for sequencing was Tregs from blood. The receptor set was obtained from a woman aged 25 to 45 in good health.

The V and J genes are TRBV7-8 and TRBJ2-7, with TRBD2 matching over 10 bases. The trim removed 5 bases at V and 6 bases at J, leaving 4 bases unmatched. From germline, CDR1 is SGHVS and CDR2 FQNEAQ. There are 13 residues in the CDR3. The CDR3 DNA is TGTGCCAGCAGCAAGCGGACTAGCGGCGAGCAGTACTTC. Translation: CASSKRTSGEQYF.

The chain uses TRBV27 and TRBJ2-7, with D maybe TRBD2 (7 bases). The length of the CDR3 is 14 residues. CDR1 and CDR2 (germline): MNHEY, SMNVEV (reference sequence). V gave up 5 bases and J gave up 4 bases, with 15 bases separating them. The CDR3 sequence is CASSPRGGWYEQYF. CDR3 nucleotide sequence: TGTGCCAGCAGTCCTAGGGGGGGCTGGTACGAGCAGTACTTC.

The chain links TRBV6-6 to TRBJ1-5; no definite D call. The CDR3 consists of 12 residues. The V gene's germline CDR1 is MNHNY and CDR2 SVGAGI (reference sequence). Trimming stripped 8 bases from V and 2 bases from J, with 7 bases between. The CDR3 region has the DNA TGTGCCAGCCGACAAGGCAATCAGCCCCAGCATTTT. Protein sequence: CASRQGNQPQHF.

The chain has TRBV25-1 and TRBJ1-4; D might be TRBD1 (5 bases). CDR1 is MGHDK and CDR2 is SYGVNS in the germline V gene. Between the trimmed V and J ends, which lost 3 bases and 3 bases, there was a span of 17 bases. The CDR3 spans 17 residues. In DNA form, the CDR3 reads TGTGCCAGCAGTGATGGTGAGATGGACAATCCTAATGAAAAACTGTTTTTT. It encodes CASSDGEMDNPNEKLFF.

The CDR3 region has the DNA TGCGCCAGCAGCCCCGGGTTGTTGGCTGAAGCTTTCTTT. This sequence encodes CASSPGLLAEAFF. J is TRBJ1-1 and V is TRBV5-1; no clear D gene. Trimming stripped 4 bases from V and 6 bases from J, with 13 bases between. This CDR3 contains 13 residues. Germline assignment: CDR1 SGHRS and CDR2 YFSETQ.

V gene TRBV4-3 combines with J gene TRBJ2-5; D gene ambiguous. The CDR3 length is 15 residues. Trimming cost V 0 bases and J 1 base, with 9 bases left between them. Germline V gene lookup returns CDR1 LGHNA and CDR2 YSLEER. The CDR3 DNA sequence: TGCGCCAGCAGCCAAGATTGGCTAGTCCAAGAGACCCAGTACTTC. Protein sequence: CASSQDWLVQETQYF.

This clone was recorded a few times. The chain links TRBV5-4 to TRBJ2-1; 10 nucleotides agree with TRBD2. The CDR3 has 15 amino acids. Trimming cost V 2 bases and J 6 bases; bases outside gene matches: 5. The V gene's germline CDR1 is SGHNT and CDR2 YYREEE (reference sequence). The CDR3 spells CASSFRSGRANEQFF. The CDR3 DNA is TGTGCCAGCAGCTTTCGGAGCGGGAGGGCCAATGAGCAGTTCTTC.

V and J are TRBV6-6 and TRBJ2-1; tentatively, D is TRBD2 (6 bases). In germline, CDR1 is MNHNY, CDR2 SVGAGI (reference sequence). This CDR3 spans 13 amino acids. V lost 7 bases and J lost 10, with 17 bases in between. The CDR3 DNA is TGTGCCAGCACCGCCGGGACTTCGGGGGAGCAGTTCTTC. It specifies CASTAGTSGEQFF.

This clone was recorded only once. The gene calls are TRBV30 and TRBJ2-3, with 9 bases lining up with TRBD1. There are 15 residues in the CDR3. Germline V lookup: CDR1 GTSNPN, CDR2 SVGIG (reference sequence). The V and J ends lost 1 base and 4 bases, in that order; junction bases with no gene match: 6. The CDR3 DNA reads as TGTGCCTGGAGTGACCCGGGACAGGGCTCAGATACGCAGTATTTT. It yields the protein CAWSDPGQGSDTQYF.

The V and J genes are TRBV7-8 and TRBJ2-7, with 9 bases that match TRBD2. Germline assignment: CDR1 SGHVS and CDR2 FQNEAQ. The CDR3 runs to 16 residues. V was pared by 4 bases and J by 2 bases, with 9 bases of the junction left unmatched. Here the CDR3 reads CASSSQHSGSTYEQYF. The CDR3 DNA follows: TGTGCCAGCAGCTCACAGCATAGCGGGAGTACCTACGAGCAGTACTTC.

The chain joins TRBV11-2 to TRBJ1-1; D gene unclear. V was pared by 4 bases and J by 2 bases, with 8 bases between. CDR1 and CDR2 from the germline V gene are SGHAT and FQNNGV. The CDR3 is 13 amino acids. In DNA form, the CDR3 reads TGTGCCAGCAGCTCGCAGATAAACACTGAAGCTTTCTTT. Translating it yields CASSSQINTEAFF.

This clone has more than one count but fewer than ten. This rearrangement joins TRBV6-5 to TRBJ2-7, with 9 bases aligning to TRBD1. This CDR3 comprises 12 residues. V lost 2 bases and J lost 9; bases outside the gene matches: 2. Germline loops: CDR1 MNHEY, CDR2 SVGAGI. CDR3 sequence (DNA): TGTGCCAGCAGTTACACAGGGGGCTTGCAGTACTTC. This translates into CASSYTGGLQYF.

The sample holds a few counts of this clone. The chain couples TRBV5-1 to TRBJ2-1; the match to TRBD2 covers 12 bases. Germline V gene data show CDR1 as SGHRS and CDR2 as YFSETQ. This CDR3 is built from 16 residues. Unmatched junction bases numbered 3, after V lost 0 bases and J lost 5 bases. The CDR3 nucleotides are TGCGCCAGCAGCTTGGTCCTAGCGGGAGGGCACAATGAGCAGTTCTTC. It encodes CASSLVLAGGHNEQFF. Combining the CDR3 with reference TRBV5-1 and TRBJ2-1 gives the whole variable domain KAGVTQTPRYLIKTRGQQVTLSCSPISGHRSVSWYQQTPGQGLQFLFEYFSETQRNKGNFPGRFSGRQFSNSRSEMNVSTLELGDSALYLCASSLVLAGGHNEQFFGPGTRLTVL.

This chain joins TRBV13 and TRBJ2-1, with 13 bases lining up with TRBD2. The CDR3 is made up of 18 amino acids. The germline CDR1 and CDR2 sequences are PRHDT and FYEKMQ (reference sequence). V shed 5 bases and J 9 bases; nucleotides not matched to a gene: 16. The CDR3, as DNA: TGTGCCAGCAGCCTCCTACTCGGACTAGCGGGAGTCTTAGGTGAGCAGTTCTTC. Its protein product is CASSLLLGLAGVLGEQFF.

The V call is TRBV29-1, the J call TRBJ2-1; 11 positions match TRBD1. Trimming took 2 bases from V and 4 from J; bases not matched to a gene: 1. The germline V gene encodes CDR1 SQVTM and CDR2 ANQGSEA. The CDR3 has 14 amino acids. This chain's CDR3 is CSVERDRGYNEQFF. The CDR3 DNA sequence: TGCAGCGTTGAAAGGGACAGGGGGTACAATGAGCAGTTCTTC.

The chain combines TRBV28 with TRBJ2-1; 8 bases agree with TRBD2. Germline CDR1 and CDR2: MDHEN and SYDVKM. This CDR3 contains 13 residues. Unmatched junction bases numbered 5, after V lost 4 bases and J lost 9 bases. The CDR3 protein is CASSSGGRAEQFF. Here the CDR3 DNA reads TGTGCCAGCAGTTCGGGAGGGCGCGCTGAGCAGTTCTTC.

This clone was counted a few times. The V gene is TRBV29-1, the J gene TRBJ1-5; TRBD1 matches 9 bases. There are 18 residues in the CDR3. Germline trimming cut 0 bases from V and 6 bases from J; bases unmatched to any gene: 15. Germline V CDR1 and CDR2: SQVTM, ANQGSEA. CDR3 coding DNA: TGCAGCGTTGAAGAGAGATTGTTACAGGGGGCAGGAGGTCAGCCCCAGCATTTT. Translation: CSVEERLLQGAGGQPQHF.

The chain carries TRBV4-3 and TRBJ2-2; TRBD1 aligns across 9 bases. The ends lost 3 bases at V and 3 bases at J; junction bases unmatched: 14. CDR3 length: 19 residues. Germline CDR1 is LGHNA and CDR2 is YSLEER. CDR3 residues: CASSHKWTGEVPYTGELFF. Written as DNA, the CDR3 is TGCGCCAGCAGCCATAAATGGACAGGGGAGGTCCCTTACACCGGGGAGCTGTTTTTT.

This chain links TRBV7-2 with TRBJ2-1, with D possibly being TRBD2 (6 bases). Germline assignment: CDR1 SGHTA and CDR2 FQGNSA. CDR3 length: 17 amino acids. Trimming cost V 5 bases and J 5 bases, with 22 bases left between them. CDR3 sequence reads: CASSPAWWREVNNEQFF. For the CDR3, the DNA is TGTGCCAGCAGCCCAGCCTGGTGGAGGGAAGTTAACAATGAGCAGTTCTTC.